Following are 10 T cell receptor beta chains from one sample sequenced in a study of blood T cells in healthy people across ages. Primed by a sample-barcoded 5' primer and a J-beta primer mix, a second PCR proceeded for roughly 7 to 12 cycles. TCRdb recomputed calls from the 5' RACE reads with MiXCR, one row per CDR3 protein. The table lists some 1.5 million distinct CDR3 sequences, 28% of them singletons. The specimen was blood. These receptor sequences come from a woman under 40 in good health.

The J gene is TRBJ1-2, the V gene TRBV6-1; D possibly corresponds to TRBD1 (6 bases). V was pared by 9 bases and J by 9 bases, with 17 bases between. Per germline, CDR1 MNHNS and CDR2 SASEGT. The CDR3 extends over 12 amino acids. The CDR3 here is CASIGQSVSYTF. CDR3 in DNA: TGTGCCAGTATAGGACAGAGCGTGAGCTACACCTTC.

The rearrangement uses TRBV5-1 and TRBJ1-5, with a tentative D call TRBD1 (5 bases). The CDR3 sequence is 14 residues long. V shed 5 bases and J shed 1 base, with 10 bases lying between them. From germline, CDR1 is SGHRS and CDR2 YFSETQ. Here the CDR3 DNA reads TGCGCCAGCAGGCTGGGGCCAAGCAATCAGCCCCAGCATTTT. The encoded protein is CASRLGPSNQPQHF.

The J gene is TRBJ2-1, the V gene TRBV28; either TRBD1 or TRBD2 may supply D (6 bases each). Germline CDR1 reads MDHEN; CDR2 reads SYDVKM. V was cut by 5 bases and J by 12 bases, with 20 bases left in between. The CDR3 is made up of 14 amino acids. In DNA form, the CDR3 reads TGTGCCAGCAGTCCCCAGAAGGGCAGGGGAGGGCAGTTCTTC. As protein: CASSPQKGRGGQFF. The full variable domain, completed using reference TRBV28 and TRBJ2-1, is DVKVTQSSRYLVKRTGEKVFLECVQDMDHENMFWYRQDPGLGLRLIYFSYDVKMKEKGDIPEGYSVSREKKERFSLILESASTNQTSMYLCASSPQKGRGGQFFGPGTRLTVL.

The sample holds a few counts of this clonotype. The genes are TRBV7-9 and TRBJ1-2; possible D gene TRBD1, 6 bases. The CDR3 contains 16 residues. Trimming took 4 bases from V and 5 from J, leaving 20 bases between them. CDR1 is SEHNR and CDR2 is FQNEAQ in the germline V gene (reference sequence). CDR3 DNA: TGTGCCAGCAGCTCCATGGACGGGGGGGGCGGGTATGGCTACACCTTC. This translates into CASSSMDGGGGYGYTF.

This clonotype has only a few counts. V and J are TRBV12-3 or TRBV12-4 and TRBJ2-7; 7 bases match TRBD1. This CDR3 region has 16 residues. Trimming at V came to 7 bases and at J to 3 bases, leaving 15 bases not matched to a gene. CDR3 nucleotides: TGTGCCAGCACCACGACTTCCGGGACAGACTACTACGAGCAGTACTTC. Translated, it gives CASTTTSGTDYYEQYF.

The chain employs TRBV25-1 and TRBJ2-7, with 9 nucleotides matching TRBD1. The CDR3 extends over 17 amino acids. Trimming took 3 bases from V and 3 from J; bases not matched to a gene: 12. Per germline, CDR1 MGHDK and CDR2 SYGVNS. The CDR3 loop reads CASSDSDLGQGYYEQYF. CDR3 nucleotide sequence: TGTGCCAGCAGTGATTCAGACCTGGGACAGGGCTACTACGAGCAGTACTTC.

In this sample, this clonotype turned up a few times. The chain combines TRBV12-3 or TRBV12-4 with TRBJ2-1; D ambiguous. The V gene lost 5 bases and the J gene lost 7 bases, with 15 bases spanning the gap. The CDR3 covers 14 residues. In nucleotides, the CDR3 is TGTGCCAGCAGTCTTCGCCCGCTTGGGAATGAGCAGTTCTTC. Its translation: CASSLRPLGNEQFF.

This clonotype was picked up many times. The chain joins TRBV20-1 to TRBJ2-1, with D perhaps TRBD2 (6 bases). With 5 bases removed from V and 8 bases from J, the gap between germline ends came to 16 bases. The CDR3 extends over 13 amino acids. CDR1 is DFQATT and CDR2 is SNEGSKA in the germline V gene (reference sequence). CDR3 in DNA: TGCAGTGCTGCTACGGGGAGGAGCGATGAGCAGTTCTTC. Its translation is CSAATGRSDEQFF.

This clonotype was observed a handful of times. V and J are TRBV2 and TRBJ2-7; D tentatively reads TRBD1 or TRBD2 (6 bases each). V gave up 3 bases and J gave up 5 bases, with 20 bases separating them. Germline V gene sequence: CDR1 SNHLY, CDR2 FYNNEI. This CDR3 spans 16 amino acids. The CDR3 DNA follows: TGTGCCAGCAGTGATTTTGAGGGGGGACTGACCCACGAGCAGTACTTC. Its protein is CASSDFEGGLTHEQYF. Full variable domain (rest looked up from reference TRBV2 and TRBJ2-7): EPEVTQTPSHQVTQMGQEVILRCVPISNHLYFYWYRQILGQKVEFLVSFYNNEISEKSEIFDDQFSVERPDGSNFTLKIRSTKLEDSAMYFCASSDFEGGLTHEQYFGPGTRLTVT.

The CDR3, as DNA: TGTGCCAGCAGCCCTGAACAGGGCCACTCTGGAAACACCATATATTTT. This sequence encodes CASSPEQGHSGNTIYF. The chain uses TRBV7-9 and TRBJ1-3; maybe TRBD1 (6 bases). V lost 5 bases and J lost 0, with 14 bases in between. The CDR3 length is 16 residues. Germline CDR1 and CDR2: SEHNR and FQNEAQ (reference sequence).